The present entry profiles one T cell receptor beta chain with its context. The target antigen is unknown. V lost 5 bases, J lost 2 bases, and 7 bases stayed unmatched. The CDR3 has 17 amino acids. The V gene's germline CDR1 is LNHDA and CDR2 SQIVND (reference sequence). The data stem from a study of TIL therapy for anti-PD-1-resistant metastatic lung cancer. Time point noted: pre-treatment sample, taken before nivolumab and TIL therapy. Study-level points and caveats: After infusion, TIL clonotypes partly replaced peripheral T cells and declined over months.

The immunoSEQ assay was v3. Survey-level samples got 1.5 million to 2 million read pairs; deep-level samples got about 4.5-6.5 million. Profiling relied on immunoSEQ multiplex PCR, and the TCRdb table lists in-frame clones only, not all of them. The sample shows tens of thousands of clones, around 63% of them seen only once. J is TRBJ2-7 and V is TRBV19; the match to TRBD2 covers 15 bases. This clonotype was obtained from a person between 25 and 80 years old with non-small cell lung cancer. The input for sequencing was blood, taken at baseline. DNA for the CDR3: TGTGCCAGTAGTGCCGGACTAGCGGGAGGGGGAACCTACGAGCAGTACTTC. Translation gives CASSAGLAGGGTYEQYF.